The sequence of this TCR beta chain was determined in a study of T-cell memory formation after mild COVID-19. Looked up from germline, CDR1 is SGHTA and CDR2 is FQGNSA. The CDR3 length is 16 residues. The ends lost 5 bases at V and 0 bases at J; junction bases unmatched: 8. TCRdb used MiXCR to reprocess the 5' RACE reads, holding one entry per CDR3 protein. The sample yields over 55,000 distinct CDR3 sequences, over 7.5% seen once. This chain joins TRBV7-2 and TRBJ2-3; 7 bases match TRBD2. The sample was PBMCs or a T cell subset sorted from them (not recorded which). The clonotype was recovered from a young man who had mild COVID-19 (a few samples of this study predate the infection). Cell type and time point are not known. DNA of the CDR3: TGTGCCAGCAGCAGAAGACTAGCAGCTAGCACAGATACGCAGTATTTT. Its protein product is CASSRRLAASTDTQYF.